A selection of T cell receptor beta chains follows, all from one sample in a study of cytomegalovirus exposure and HLA in healthy donors. Here immunoSEQ multiplex PCR was the method, and the copy in TCRdb shows in-frame clones only, minus some. Of some 150,000 clones listed, 77% were seen once; the top ten hold 4.9%. The sample taken for sequencing was PBMCs. These receptors all stem from a woman aged 45-60 years in good health and CMV-seronegative. The CDR3 runs from the conserved cysteine through the conserved F or W. A D gene is named only where the DNA matches it firmly. The size of a clone is reported for some rows only, either as once, few or many, or as a class for expanded clones.

cdr3_length j_call d_call v_call clone_size cdr3_nt cdr3_aa
17 TRBJ2-7 - TRBV5-1 - TGCGCCAGCAGCCCCAACCAAGGGGGGGCAGGGGGCCACGAGCAGTACTTC CASSPNQGGAGGHEQYF
19 TRBJ1-2 - TRBV15 - TGTGCCACCAGCAGAGGGATCGGTTTCGAGGCAGCAGCTAACTATGGCTACACCTTC CATSRGIGFEAAANYGYTF
15 TRBJ1-1 - TRBV27 - TGTGCCAGCAGTCCGGAACAGGGAATCGGAACAGAAGCTTTCTTT CASSPEQGIGTEAFF
16 TRBJ2-5 TRBD1 TRBV15 - TGTGCCACCAGCAGTCCGGGACAGGGGAAAGGGGAGACCCAGTACTTC CATSSPGQGKGETQYF
16 TRBJ2-7 TRBD1 TRBV4-1 - TGCGCCAGCAGCCAAGACCTCCCGGGACAGGGCTACGAGCAGTACTTC CASSQDLPGQGYEQYF
12 TRBJ1-1 - TRBV7-9 - TGTTCCAGCAGCCCGGGGAAGGCTGAAGCTTTCTTT CSSSPGKAEAFF
13 TRBJ2-2 - TRBV9 - TGTGCCAGCAGCGTATCCGACACCGGGGAGCTGTTTTTT CASSVSDTGELFF
13 TRBJ1-1 - TRBV2 - TGTGCCAGCAGTGAATGGAGGAACACTGAAGCTTTCTTT CASSEWRNTEAFF
16 TRBJ2-3 - TRBV5-1 - TGCGCCAGCAGCCTCCAGACTAGAACGGGCACAGATACGCAGTATTTT CASSLQTRTGTDTQYF
15 TRBJ2-2 - TRBV10-3 - TGTGCCATCAGTGAGTCTACAGGGAGTCCGGGGGAGCTGTTTTTT CAISESTGSPGELFF
13 TRBJ2-1 - TRBV11-3 - TGTGCCAGCAGCGCGGGAATTTACAATGAGCAGTTCTTC CASSAGIYNEQFF
13 TRBJ1-1 - TRBV11-2 once TGTGCCAGCAGCTTAGACAGGGACACTGAAGCTTTCTTT CASSLDRDTEAFF
14 TRBJ2-1 TRBD1 TRBV5-6 - TGTGCCAGCAGCTTAGTAAGGGGGCGATCTGAGCAGTTCTTC CASSLVRGRSEQFF
14 TRBJ2-7 - TRBV9 - TGTGCCAGCAGCGTAGGTCATTTCTCCTACGAGCAGTACTTC CASSVGHFSYEQYF
15 TRBJ2-1 TRBD2 TRBV2 - TGTGCCAGCAGTGCGGTAGCGGGGGTATACAATGAGCAGTTCTTC CASSAVAGVYNEQFF
14 TRBJ1-6 - TRBV7-8 - TGTGCCAGCAGCCCATCGGGGTCCGATTCACCCCTCCACTTT CASSPSGSDSPLHF
15 TRBJ2-7 TRBD1 TRBV10-3 few TGTGCCATCAGTGCCCGGGGACAGGACCCTTACGAGCAGTACTTC CAISARGQDPYEQYF
14 TRBJ2-1 TRBD2 TRBV2 - TGTGCCAGCAGGGGGACTAGCCCAAGTAATGAGCAGTTCTTC CASRGTSPSNEQFF
15 TRBJ2-5 TRBD2 TRBV6-1 - TGTGCCAGCAGTGTCGTAGCGGGACGACAAGAGACCCAGTACTTC CASSVVAGRQETQYF
17 TRBJ2-1 TRBD2 TRBV7-9 - TGTGCCAGCAGGTTTAGCGGGGGGGCCTCGGCCTACAATGAGCAGTTCTTC CASRFSGGASAYNEQFF
15 TRBJ1-3 - TRBV6-5 - TGTGCCAGCAGCGTGACAGGTTCTCTGGGAAACACCATATATTTT CASSVTGSLGNTIYF
18 TRBJ1-5 - TRBV4-3 - TGCGCCAGCAGCCAAGATTATCCGGGATTATATAGCAATCAGCCCCAGCATTTT CASSQDYPGLYSNQPQHF
16 TRBJ2-1 - TRBV13 - TGTGCCAGCAGCATTCTCCGGGGGACCGCCTACAATGAGCAGTTCTTC CASSILRGTAYNEQFF
16 TRBJ2-7 TRBD2 TRBV13 - TGTGCCAGCAGCTTCTCCGGACTAGCGGGGCCGTACGAGCAGTACTTC CASSFSGLAGPYEQYF
15 TRBJ1-6 - TRBV7-8 - TGTGCCAGCAGCTTAGAGCGACTGACGTATTCACCCTTCCACTTT CASSLERLTYSPFHF
14 TRBJ1-2 TRBD1 TRBV5-4 - TGTGCCAGCAGCTTGGGACAGGGGGTCTATGGCTACACCTTC CASSLGQGVYGYTF
15 TRBJ1-1 - TRBV5-6 - TGTGCCAGCAGCCACAAGGACAGCCGTCGGACTGAAGCTTTCTTT CASSHKDSRRTEAFF
13 TRBJ1-6 - TRBV7-9 - TGTGCCAGCAGCTTAAATAGCCGATCACCCCTCCACTTT CASSLNSRSPLHF
11 TRBJ1-1 - TRBV7-3 - TGTGCCAGCAGCTTAGGGGGGGAAGCTTTCTTT CASSLGGEAFF
14 TRBJ1-3 - TRBV27 - TGTGCCAGCAGTCCAAGGGGGTGGGGAAACACCATATATTTT CASSPRGWGNTIYF
14 TRBJ1-3 TRBD1 TRBV9 - TGTGCCAGCAGCGTGGGACAGGGGGGAAACACCATATATTTT CASSVGQGGNTIYF
19 TRBJ1-4 - TRBV28 - TGTGCCAGCAGTTTCCCCCCGGCGGGCAGGACTTCAACTAATGAAAAACTGTTTTTT CASSFPPAGRTSTNEKLFF
15 TRBJ1-4 - TRBV25-1 - TGTGCCAGCAGCGATCAGGGGAGGGCTAATGAAAAACTGTTTTTT CASSDQGRANEKLFF
15 TRBJ1-1 - TRBV19 - TGTGCCAGTAGGATACAGGACAGCCTGAACACTGAAGCTTTCTTT CASRIQDSLNTEAFF
13 TRBJ1-1 TRBD1 TRBV27 - TGTGCCAGCAGCTCACAGGGGACCACTGAAGCTTTCTTT CASSSQGTTEAFF
17 TRBJ2-5 TRBD2 TRBV9 - TGTGCCAGCAGCGTAGGGGGGGCGGGGGGCCTGGGAGAGACCCAGTACTTC CASSVGGAGGLGETQYF
17 TRBJ1-2 TRBD1 TRBV7-6 - TGTGCCAGCAGCCCGATAAAGACAGGGGGCTCTAACTATGGCTACACCTTC CASSPIKTGGSNYGYTF
15 TRBJ1-4 TRBD1 TRBV4-1 - TGCGCCAGCAGCCAAGTTACAGGGGGTAATGAAAAACTGTTTTTT CASSQVTGGNEKLFF
15 TRBJ2-3 - TRBV5-6 - TGTGCCAGCAGCTCGATGGGGAGCACGACAGATACGCAGTATTTT CASSSMGSTTDTQYF
13 TRBJ1-1 TRBD1 TRBV6-1 few TGTGCCAGCCCGGGGGACAGGGACACTGAAGCTTTCTTT CASPGDRDTEAFF